One sample yielded the 23 T cell receptor beta chains listed below, sequenced in a study of cytomegalovirus exposure and HLA in healthy donors. PCR used 60 Vbeta primers and 13 Jbeta primers. Data came from immunoSEQ multiplex PCR; TCRdb stores just in-frame clones and leaves some out. The table has about 110,000 clones, about two thirds seen once. What was sequenced was PBMCs. The receptors come from a boy between 10 and 17 years old in good health and CMV-seronegative.

Only a few counts were recorded for this clone. This rearrangement joins TRBV6-5 to TRBJ2-2; 8 bases agree with TRBD1. The CDR3 has 14 amino acids. Germline CDR1 and CDR2: MNHEY and SVGAGI. Trimming took 6 bases from V and 4 from J; bases not matched to a gene: 4. The CDR3 loop reads CASRGDRPTGELFF. CDR3 DNA: TGTGCCAGCAGGGGGGACAGGCCCACCGGGGAGCTGTTTTTT.

V and J are TRBV21-1 and TRBJ1-1; TRBD1 is the table's D call and was not checked against the DNA. TRBV21-1 is noted as a pseudogene. The CDR3 consists of 15 residues. The CDR3 spells CASTRDRAAKTEAFF. The CDR3 region has the DNA TGTGCCAGCACAAGGGACAGGGCTGCGAAAACTGAAGCTTTCTTT.

V gene TRBV4-3 combines with J gene TRBJ2-7; TRBD1 is a possible D gene (6 bases). V lost 2 bases, J lost 4 bases, and 18 bases lay in between. CDR1 and CDR2 from the germline V gene are LGHNA and YSLEER. This CDR3 is 16 amino acids long. The CDR3 sequence is CASSQLTGTPTYEQYF. The CDR3 nucleotides are TGCGCCAGCAGCCAACTCACCGGGACACCTACTTACGAGCAGTACTTC.

On this clone itself: No conserved phenylalanine or tryptophan is present at the end of the CDR3, so a read error is the likely explanation. It is unclear where the CDR3 begins or ends on the DNA, so no DNA is shown, and the CDR3 is as TCRdb lists it. This chain uses TRBV29-1 with TRBJ1-1; TRBD1 is the table's D call, not checked against the DNA. With termini counted, the CDR3 has 18 amino acids. Germline assignment: CDR1 SQVTM and CDR2 ANQGSEA. The CDR3 sequence: CSVEDLFGQGRGYTEALV.

Only one count was recorded for this clone. The genes are TRBV6-6 and TRBJ2-1, with D perhaps matching TRBD1 (5 bases). Germline V gives CDR1 MNHNY, CDR2 SVGAGI (reference sequence). The CDR3 has 14 residues. Deletions cut 7 bases from V and 8 bases from J, with 18 bases between. The CDR3 DNA sequence: TGTGCCAGCATTTCAGGGTCCTTGTTGGATGAGCAGTTCTTC. Protein product: CASISGSLLDEQFF.

This clone was picked up a small number of times. This rearrangement joins TRBV7-2 to TRBJ1-5; TRBD1 matches at 9 bases. The V segment lost 0 bases and the J segment 9 bases; nucleotides outside the gene matches: 9. There are 16 residues in the CDR3. From germline, CDR1 is SGHTA and CDR2 FQGNSA. CDR3 sequence (DNA): TGTGCCAGCAGCTTAGCCGGGACAGGGTTTTTCAGGCCCCAGCATTTT. As protein: CASSLAGTGFFRPQHF. Full variable domain (missing parts from reference TRBV7-2 and TRBJ1-5): GAGVSQSPSNKVTEKGKDVELRCDPISGHTALYWYRQSLGQGLEFLIYFQGNSAPDKSGLPSDRFSAERTGGSVSTLTIQRTQQEDSAVYLCASSLAGTGFFRPQHFGDGTRLSIL.

The chain couples TRBV28 to TRBJ1-4; perhaps TRBD1 as D (5 bases). The CDR3 sequence is 17 residues long. Germline-derived CDR1 and CDR2 are MDHEN and SYDVKM. V lost 5 bases and J 4 bases, leaving 20 bases between the germline ends. The DNA of the CDR3 is TGTGCCAGCAGTCCCCTGGGGGGGATGGGGGGTAATGAAAAACTGTTTTTT. It specifies CASSPLGGMGGNEKLFF.

V is TRBV4-3 and J is TRBJ2-7, with TRBD2 matching 12 bases. CDR1 is LGHNA and CDR2 is YSLEER in the germline V gene. After removal of 3 bases from V and 2 bases from J, the junction contained 8 bases not matched to a gene. This CDR3 is built from 17 residues. The CDR3 DNA reads TGCGCCAGCAGCCAGTACACTAGCGGGGGGTTCGCCTACGAGCAGTACTTC. Protein product: CASSQYTSGGFAYEQYF.

The rearrangement links TRBV6-6 to TRBJ2-1; D gene unclear. From germline, CDR1 is MNHNY and CDR2 SVGAGI (reference sequence). The CDR3 sequence is 16 residues long. Trimming cost V 0 bases and J 2 bases, with 11 bases left between them. The CDR3 region is CASSYSMLGPYNEQFF. Here the CDR3 DNA reads TGTGCCAGCAGTTACTCGATGCTAGGTCCCTACAATGAGCAGTTCTTC.

The V gene is TRBV10-3, the J gene TRBJ2-6; 10 positions agree with TRBD2. Germline loops: CDR1 ENHRY, CDR2 SYGVKD. J gave up 0 bases and V 4 bases, and 6 bases lay outside the gene matches. This CDR3 contains 18 residues. CDR3 sequence: CAISGPSGGHSGANVLTF. The CDR3 DNA reads TGTGCCATCAGTGGCCCTAGCGGGGGCCACTCTGGGGCCAACGTCCTGACTTTC.

The chain carries TRBV28 and TRBJ2-1; 8 nucleotides align to TRBD2. CDR1 is MDHEN, CDR2 SYDVKM, per germline. CDR3 length: 18 amino acids. Trimming took 2 bases from V and 0 from J; bases not matched to a gene: 9. The CDR3 sequence: CASSLGRRGATSYNEQFF. For the CDR3, the DNA is TGTGCCAGCAGTTTAGGGCGGCGGGGGGCTACCTCCTACAATGAGCAGTTCTTC.

CDR3 sequence: CASSLGTAINQPQHF. In DNA form, the CDR3 reads TGTGCCAGCAGTTTAGGGACAGCGATCAATCAGCCCCAGCATTTT. The gene calls are TRBV28 and TRBJ1-5, with 7 nucleotides matching TRBD1. Germline V gene lookup returns CDR1 MDHEN and CDR2 SYDVKM. V lost 2 bases and J lost 3; bases outside the gene matches: 4. The CDR3 loop spans 15 amino acids.

Remarks on this clone: This specimen includes other DNA sequences encoding the same CDR3. This chain connects TRBV7-2 to TRBJ1-5, with a weak D call TRBD1 (5 bases). V lost 4 bases and J 7 bases, leaving 11 bases between the germline ends. CDR1 is SGHTA and CDR2 is FQGNSA in the germline V gene. This CDR3 region has 13 residues. The CDR3 loop is CASSSRQQQPQHF. The DNA for the CDR3 is TGTGCCAGCAGCTCCCGACAGCAGCAGCCCCAGCATTTT.

The rearrangement joins TRBV28 to TRBJ2-1, with 7 bases that match TRBD1. The trim removed 6 bases at V and 6 bases at J, leaving 5 bases unmatched. This CDR3 comprises 13 residues. Per the germline V gene, CDR1 is MDHEN and CDR2 is SYDVKM. CDR3 DNA sequence: TGTGCCAGCAGACCGACAGGGCGCAATGAGCAGTTCTTC. Amino acid sequence: CASRPTGRNEQFF. Full variable domain (remainder filled in from reference TRBV28 and TRBJ2-1): DVKVTQSSRYLVKRTGEKVFLECVQDMDHENMFWYRQDPGLGLRLIYFSYDVKMKEKGDIPEGYSVSREKKERFSLILESASTNQTSMYLCASRPTGRNEQFFGPGTRLTVL.

The V and J genes are TRBV28 and TRBJ1-1; D not certain. The ends were cut back, 1 base at V and 9 bases at J, with 9 bases in the middle. There are 12 residues in the CDR3. The V gene's germline CDR1 is MDHEN and CDR2 SYDVKM. The CDR3 region is CASSLLLGKAFF. Here the CDR3 DNA reads TGTGCCAGCAGTTTATTGCTAGGAAAAGCTTTCTTT.

V usage is TRBV21-1 and J usage is TRBJ2-1; TRBD2 is the table's D call, not checked against the DNA. TRBV21-1 is annotated as a pseudogene. The CDR3 covers 17 residues. The CDR3 region is CASSKATRTSPFNEQFF. CDR3 coding DNA: TGTGCCAGCAGCAAAGCAACGCGGACTAGCCCATTCAATGAGCAGTTCTTC.

V is TRBV2 and J is TRBJ1-5, with D perhaps TRBD1 (5 bases). Trimming left V 7 bases short and J 4 bases short, with 14 bases between. This CDR3 comprises 14 residues. CDR1 and CDR2 from the germline V gene are SNHLY and FYNNEI. The CDR3 DNA sequence: TGTGCCAGCATGTCGAGCAGGGCAAATCAGCCCCAGCATTTT. Translation: CASMSSRANQPQHF.

This clone was seen more than once but under ten times. V usage is TRBV13 and J usage is TRBJ2-3; D is perhaps TRBD1 (5 bases). The CDR3 sequence is 16 residues long. Trimming took off 0 bases at V and 4 bases at J, with 14 bases between the two ends. The germline gives CDR1 PRHDT, CDR2 FYEKMQ (reference sequence). CDR3 sequence: CASSLGRTRVADTQYF. The CDR3 DNA is TGTGCCAGCAGCTTAGGCCGGACACGGGTGGCAGATACGCAGTATTTT.

The sample holds one count of this clone. The chain recombines TRBV28 with TRBJ1-2, with TRBD1 matching over 7 bases. The germline CDR1 and CDR2 sequences are MDHEN and SYDVKM. V lost 6 bases, J lost 2 bases, and 6 bases stayed unmatched. The CDR3 has 14 residues. The CDR3 region is CASSRDSRNYGYTF. CDR3 nucleotides: TGTGCCAGCAGCAGGGACAGCCGCAACTATGGCTACACCTTC.

This clone was detected a few times. This sequence joins TRBV25-1 and TRBJ1-3; D might be TRBD1 (6 bases). The V gene's germline CDR1 is MGHDK and CDR2 SYGVNS. CDR3 size: 18 residues. The V end was cut by 6 bases, the J end by 0 bases, with 21 bases between. CDR3 DNA: TGTGCCAGCAGCCCATTGTTCAGGGGTAGAGGCTCTGGAAACACCATATATTTT. This translates into CASSPLFRGRGSGNTIYF.

The chain recombines TRBV29-1 with TRBJ2-7; TRBD1 matches 7 bases. CDR3 length equals 14 residues. Looked up from germline, CDR1 is SQVTM and CDR2 is ANQGSEA. Unmatched junction bases numbered 9, after V lost 7 bases and J lost 0 bases. This CDR3 is CSAQPGGTSYEQYV. The CDR3, as DNA: TGCAGCGCTCAACCAGGGGGAACCTCCTACGAGCAGTACGTC.

The rearrangement uses TRBV25-1 and TRBJ1-2; TRBD1 agrees at 9 bases. CDR3 length: 15 amino acids. The V gene end was trimmed by 4 bases and the J gene end by 3 bases; junction bases not matched to a gene: 6. Per the germline V gene, CDR1 is MGHDK and CDR2 is SYGVNS. This chain's CDR3 is CASSGTGVVHYGYTF. In DNA, the CDR3 is TGTGCCAGCAGTGGGACAGGGGTGGTCCACTATGGCTACACCTTC.

The chain combines TRBV7-2 with TRBJ1-3, with D tentatively TRBD1 (5 bases). The CDR3 is 15 amino acids. The V end was cut by 0 bases, the J end by 2 bases, with 8 bases between. Germline V CDR1 and CDR2: SGHTA, FQGNSA. The CDR3 here is CASSLASGPGNTIYF. In DNA form, the CDR3 reads TGTGCCAGCAGCTTAGCCTCAGGGCCTGGAAACACCATATATTTT.